These 16 T cell receptor beta chains were sequenced from one sample in a study of blood T cell repertoires in COVID-19. Assay used: immunoSEQ multiplex PCR; TCRdb lists only in-frame clones, some missing. Among 650,000 to 800,000 clones, over 80% were seen once, and the ten largest hold under 0.3%. Sequencing was performed on peripheral blood. These receptors came from a woman younger than 35 with acute or convalescent COVID-19.

The V call is TRBV5-6, the J call TRBJ1-3; no definite D call. Per germline, CDR1 SGHDT and CDR2 YYEEEE. Trimming took off 0 bases at V and 0 bases at J, with 10 bases between the two ends. The CDR3 spans 16 residues. The CDR3 DNA sequence: TGTGCCAGCAGCTTGGCGGCAGGTCGCTCTGGAAACACCATATATTTT. Encoded protein: CASSLAAGRSGNTIYF.

The V gene is TRBV6-1, the J gene TRBJ1-4; TRBD1 aligns across 11 bases. Germline values: CDR1 MNHNS, CDR2 SASEGT. The J segment lost 3 bases and the V segment lost 1 base, leaving 4 bases of the junction unmatched. The CDR3 contains 17 residues. The CDR3 loop reads CASSEGTGGDANEKLFF. CDR3 DNA sequence: TGTGCCAGCAGTGAAGGGACAGGGGGCGATGCTAATGAAAAACTGTTTTTT.

The genes are TRBV5-1 and TRBJ2-7; tentative D call: TRBD1 (5 bases). CDR1 is SGHRS, CDR2 YFSETQ, per germline. Between the trimmed V and J ends, which lost 0 bases and 6 bases, there was a span of 7 bases. The CDR3 spans 12 residues. In DNA form, the CDR3 reads TGCGCCAGCAGCTTGGCAGGGTCCGAGCAGTACTTC. This codes for CASSLAGSEQYF.

J is TRBJ2-7 and V is TRBV7-6, with a possible D match to TRBD2 (7 bases). From germline, CDR1 is SGHVS and CDR2 FNYEAQ. The CDR3 extends over 18 amino acids. The germline V and J ends were trimmed by 0 bases and 2 bases, with 20 bases remaining between them. The CDR3 DNA follows: TGTGCCAGCAGCTTAGCGGCGGGCGGGGGCCTTTTGGCCTACGAGCAGTACTTC. It translates to CASSLAAGGGLLAYEQYF.

The gene calls are TRBV2 and TRBJ1-4; D not certain. Trimming left V 8 bases short and J 0 bases short, with 10 bases between. The CDR3 consists of 14 residues. Germline CDR1 SNHLY, CDR2 FYNNEI. CDR3 region: CASRTESTNEKLFF. CDR3 in DNA: TGTGCCAGCCGCACAGAGTCAACTAATGAAAAACTGTTTTTT.

The chain couples TRBV29-1 to TRBJ1-1, with 7 bases lining up with TRBD1. The germline V gene has CDR1 SQVTM and CDR2 ANQGSEA. CDR3 size: 14 residues. J was trimmed by 7 bases and V by 6 bases; bases with no gene match: 14. This chain's CDR3 is CSVYSGTATREAFF. CDR3 bases: TGCAGCGTCTATAGCGGGACAGCCACCCGTGAAGCTTTCTTT.

The chain links TRBV6-5 to TRBJ1-1; tentatively, D is TRBD1 (5 bases). The CDR3 spans 12 residues. CDR1 MNHEY and CDR2 SVGAGI come from the germline V gene. Trimming shortened V by 7 bases and J by 9 bases, and 15 bases separated the two germline ends. In DNA, the CDR3 is TGTGCCAGCACCCAGACAGACCCTCAAGCTTTCTTT. Its translation is CASTQTDPQAFF.

V gene TRBV9 combines with J gene TRBJ1-4; the D gene is possibly TRBD1 (5 bases). The germline V gene has CDR1 SGDLS and CDR2 YYNGEE. V dropped 4 bases and J dropped 8 bases, with 18 bases sitting between them. The CDR3 totals 15 residues. CDR3 DNA: TGTGCCAGCAGCCCCCGGGCTGACAGACGAGAAAAACTGTTTTTT. This gives the protein CASSPRADRREKLFF.

This clone was found many times. The V and J genes are TRBV7-9 and TRBJ2-5; 12 bases fit TRBD2. The CDR3 length is 17 residues. V was pared by 4 bases and J by 5 bases, with 11 bases of the junction left unmatched. Germline CDR1 and CDR2: SEHNR and FQNEAQ (reference sequence). CDR3 in DNA: TGTGCCAGCAGCTCCGGGACTAGCGGGCCTCTGGGGGAGACCCAGTACTTC. It is translated as CASSSGTSGPLGETQYF.

V gene TRBV27 combines with J gene TRBJ2-2, with D maybe TRBD2 (6 bases). V was clipped by 2 bases and J by 5 bases, with 27 bases between them. This CDR3 has 20 amino acids. In germline, CDR1 is MNHEY, CDR2 SMNVEV (reference sequence). The CDR3 spells CASSLLPKAGTLGVTGELFF. For the CDR3, the DNA is TGTGCCAGCAGTTTACTCCCCAAGGCAGGGACTCTCGGTGTGACCGGGGAGCTGTTTTTT.

The chain has TRBV19 and TRBJ1-5; the match to TRBD1 covers 8 bases. Trimming at V came to 7 bases and at J to 5 bases, leaving 10 bases not matched to a gene. From germline, CDR1 is LNHDA and CDR2 SQIVND (reference sequence). CDR3 length: 15 residues. The CDR3 DNA reads TGTGCCAGTACCTCAGACAGGGGCTTTTATCAGCCCCAGCATTTT. Its protein is CASTSDRGFYQPQHF.

The chain links TRBV6-4 to TRBJ2-2, with TRBD1 identical over 11 bases. The CDR3 is made up of 17 amino acids. Germline V CDR1 and CDR2: MRHNA, SNTAGT. V lost 0 bases to trimming and J lost 6 bases; unmatched junction nucleotides: 6. The CDR3 nucleotides are TGTGCCAGCAGTGACTCAGGCCCGGGACAGGGGGCCGGGGAGCTGTTTTTT. Translation gives CASSDSGPGQGAGELFF.

The rearrangement joins TRBV6-1 to TRBJ1-2; tentative D call: TRBD1 (6 bases). This CDR3 is 13 amino acids long. V shed 3 bases and J shed 6 bases, with 11 bases lying between them. The V gene's germline CDR1 is MNHNS and CDR2 SASEGT. CDR3 residues: CASSDIGGDGYTF. The CDR3 region has the DNA TGTGCCAGCAGTGATATAGGGGGGGATGGCTACACCTTC.

This sequence joins TRBV27 and TRBJ1-2; 10 bases line up with TRBD1. The CDR3 sequence is 19 residues long. V lost 5 bases, J lost 4 bases, and 19 bases stayed unmatched. CDR1 is MNHEY, CDR2 SMNVEV, per germline (reference sequence). CDR3: CASSPDRTGGFILSYGYTF. CDR3 coding DNA: TGTGCCAGCAGTCCAGATAGGACAGGGGGATTTATCCTCTCCTATGGCTACACCTTC.

Details on this clone: Other DNA sequences of this sample code for an identical CDR3. This chain connects TRBV30 to TRBJ1-6; 7 nucleotides agree with TRBD1. Germline CDR1 reads GTSNPN; CDR2 reads SVGIG (reference sequence). The CDR3 is made up of 12 amino acids. The V gene end was trimmed by 1 base and the J gene end by 9 bases; junction bases not matched to a gene: 0. The CDR3 loop reads CAWSAGGSPLHF. CDR3 DNA: TGTGCCTGGAGTGCAGGGGGTTCACCCCTCCACTTT.

This chain connects TRBV9 to TRBJ1-2, with a tentative D call TRBD1 (6 bases). CDR1 is SGDLS, CDR2 YYNGEE, per germline. The CDR3 is 13 residues long. V lost 3 bases and J lost 2, with 8 bases in between. In DNA form, the CDR3 reads TGTGCCAGCAGCGACAGGGAAAACTATGGCTACACCTTC. Its translation is CASSDRENYGYTF.